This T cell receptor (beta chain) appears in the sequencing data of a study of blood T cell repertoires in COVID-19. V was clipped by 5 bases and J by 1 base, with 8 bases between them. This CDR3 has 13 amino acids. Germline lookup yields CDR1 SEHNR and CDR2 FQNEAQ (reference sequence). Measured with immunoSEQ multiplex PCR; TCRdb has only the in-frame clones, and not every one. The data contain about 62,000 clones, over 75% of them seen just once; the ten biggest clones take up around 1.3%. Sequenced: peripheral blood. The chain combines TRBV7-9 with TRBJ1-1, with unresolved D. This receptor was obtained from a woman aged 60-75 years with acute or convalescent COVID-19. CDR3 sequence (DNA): TGTGCCAGCAGCCGGTCACCGAACACTGAAGCTTTCTTT. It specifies CASSRSPNTEAFF.